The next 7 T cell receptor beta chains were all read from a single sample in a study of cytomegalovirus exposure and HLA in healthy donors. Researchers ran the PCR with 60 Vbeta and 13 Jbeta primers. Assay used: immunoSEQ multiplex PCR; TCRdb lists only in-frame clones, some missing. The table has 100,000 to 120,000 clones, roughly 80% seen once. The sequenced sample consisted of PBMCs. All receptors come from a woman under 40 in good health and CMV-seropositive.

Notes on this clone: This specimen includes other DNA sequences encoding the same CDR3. CDR3 DNA sequence: TGTGCCAGCAGCTTAGCCGGGGTTGGCACAGATACGCAGTATTTT. It encodes CASSLAGVGTDTQYF. The rearrangement links TRBV7-9 to TRBJ2-3; weak D call: TRBD2 (5 bases). The CDR3 is 15 amino acids. Per the germline V gene, CDR1 is SEHNR and CDR2 is FQNEAQ (reference sequence). V was cut by 0 bases and J by 1 base, with 8 bases left in between.

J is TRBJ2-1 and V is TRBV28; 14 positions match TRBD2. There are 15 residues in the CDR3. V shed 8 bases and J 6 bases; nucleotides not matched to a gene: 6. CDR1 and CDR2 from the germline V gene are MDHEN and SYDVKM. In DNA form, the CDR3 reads TGTGCCAGCGGCCCCGGGACTAGCGGGAGCAATGAGCAGTTCTTC. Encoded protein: CASGPGTSGSNEQFF.

The CDR3 loop is CASSAALRQEKYNEQFF. The CDR3 DNA sequence: TGTGCCAGCAGTGCTGCCCTGAGACAGGAAAAGTACAATGAGCAGTTCTTC. The V and J genes are TRBV25-1 and TRBJ2-1; D might be TRBD1 (6 bases). The CDR3 runs 17 residues. Germline CDR1 MGHDK, CDR2 SYGVNS. Trimming cost V 4 bases and J 4 bases, with 20 bases left between them.

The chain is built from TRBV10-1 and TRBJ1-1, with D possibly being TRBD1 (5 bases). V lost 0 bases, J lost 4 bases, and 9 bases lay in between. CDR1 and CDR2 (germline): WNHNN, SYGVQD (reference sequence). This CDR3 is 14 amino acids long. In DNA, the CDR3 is TGCGCCAGCAGTGAGTCACAGGCGTCCACTGAAGCTTTCTTT. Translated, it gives CASSESQASTEAFF.

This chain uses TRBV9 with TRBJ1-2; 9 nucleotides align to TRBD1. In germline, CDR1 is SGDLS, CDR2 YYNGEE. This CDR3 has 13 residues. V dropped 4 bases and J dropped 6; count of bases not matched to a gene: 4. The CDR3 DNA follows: TGTGCCAGCAGCTTTTGGACAGGGGATGGCTACACCTTC. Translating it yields CASSFWTGDGYTF.

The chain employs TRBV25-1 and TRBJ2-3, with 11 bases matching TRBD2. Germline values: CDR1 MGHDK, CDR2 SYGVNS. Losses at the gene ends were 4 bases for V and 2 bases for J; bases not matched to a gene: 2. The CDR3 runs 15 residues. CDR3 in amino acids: CASSGLAGFTDTQYF. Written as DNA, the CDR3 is TGTGCCAGCAGTGGACTAGCGGGGTTCACAGATACGCAGTATTTT.

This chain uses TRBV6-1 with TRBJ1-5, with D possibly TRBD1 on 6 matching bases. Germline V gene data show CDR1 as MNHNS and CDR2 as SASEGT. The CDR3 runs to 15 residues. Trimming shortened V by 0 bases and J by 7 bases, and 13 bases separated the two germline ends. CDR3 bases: TGTGCCAGCAGTGAAGCTCGGGGAGGGGGGCAGCCCCAGCATTTT. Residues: CASSEARGGGQPQHF.